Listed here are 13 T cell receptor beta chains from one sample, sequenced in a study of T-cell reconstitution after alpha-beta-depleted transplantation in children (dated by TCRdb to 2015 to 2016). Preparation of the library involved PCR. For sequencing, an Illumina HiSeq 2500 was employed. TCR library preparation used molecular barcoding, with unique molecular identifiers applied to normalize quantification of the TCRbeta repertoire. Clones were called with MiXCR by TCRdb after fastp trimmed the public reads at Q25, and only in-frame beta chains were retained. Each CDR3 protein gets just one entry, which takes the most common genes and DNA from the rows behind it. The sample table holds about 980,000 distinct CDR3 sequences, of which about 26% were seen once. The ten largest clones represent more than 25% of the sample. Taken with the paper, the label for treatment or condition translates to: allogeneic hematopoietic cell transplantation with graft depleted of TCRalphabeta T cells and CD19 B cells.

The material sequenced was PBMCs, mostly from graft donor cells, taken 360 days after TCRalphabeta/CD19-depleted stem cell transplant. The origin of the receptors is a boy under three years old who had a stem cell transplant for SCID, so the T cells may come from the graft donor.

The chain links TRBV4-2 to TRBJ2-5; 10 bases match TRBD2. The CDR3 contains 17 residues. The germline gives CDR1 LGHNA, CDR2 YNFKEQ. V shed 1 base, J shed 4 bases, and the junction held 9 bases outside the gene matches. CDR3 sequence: CASSQVGTSAARETQYF. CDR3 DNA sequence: TGTGCCAGCAGCCAAGTAGGGACTAGCGCGGCCAGAGAGACCCAGTACTTC.

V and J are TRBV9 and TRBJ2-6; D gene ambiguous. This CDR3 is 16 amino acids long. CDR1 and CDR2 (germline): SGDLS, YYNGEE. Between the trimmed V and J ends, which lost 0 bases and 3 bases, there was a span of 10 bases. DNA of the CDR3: TGTGCCAGCAGCGTAGCTGCCGGTTATGGGGCCAACGTCCTGACTTTC. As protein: CASSVAAGYGANVLTF.

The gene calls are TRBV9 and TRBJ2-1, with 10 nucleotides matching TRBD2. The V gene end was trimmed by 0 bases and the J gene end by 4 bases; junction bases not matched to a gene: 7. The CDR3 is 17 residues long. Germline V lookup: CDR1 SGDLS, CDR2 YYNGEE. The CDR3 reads CASSVVGSGGMYNEQFF. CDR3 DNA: TGTGCCAGCAGCGTAGTGGGTAGCGGGGGGATGTACAATGAGCAGTTCTTC. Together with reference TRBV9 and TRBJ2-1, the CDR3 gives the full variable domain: DSGVTQTPKHLITATGQRVTLRCSPRSGDLSVYWYQQSLDQGLQFLIQYYNGEERAKGNILERFSAQQFPDLHSELNLSSLELGDSALYFCASSVVGSGGMYNEQFFGPGTRLTVL.

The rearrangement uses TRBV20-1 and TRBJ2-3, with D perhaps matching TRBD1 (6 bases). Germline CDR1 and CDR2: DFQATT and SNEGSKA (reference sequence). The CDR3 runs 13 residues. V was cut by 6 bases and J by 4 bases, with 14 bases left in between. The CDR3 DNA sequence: TGCAGTGCCGCGTTGGGGGCCGCAGATACGCAGTATTTT. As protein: CSAALGAADTQYF.

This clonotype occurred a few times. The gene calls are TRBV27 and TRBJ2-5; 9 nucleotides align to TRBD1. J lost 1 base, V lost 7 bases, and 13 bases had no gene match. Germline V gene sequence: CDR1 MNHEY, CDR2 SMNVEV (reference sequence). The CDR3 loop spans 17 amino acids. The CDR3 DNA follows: TGTGCCAGCACCATTATCTGGGACAGGGATTTCCAAGAGACCCAGTACTTC. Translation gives CASTIIWDRDFQETQYF.

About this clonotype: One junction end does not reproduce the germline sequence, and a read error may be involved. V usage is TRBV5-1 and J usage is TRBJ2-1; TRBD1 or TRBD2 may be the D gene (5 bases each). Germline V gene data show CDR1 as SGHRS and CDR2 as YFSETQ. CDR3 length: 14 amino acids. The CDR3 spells CASSLRTQGNEQLF. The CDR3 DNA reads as TGCGCCAGCAGCCTCAGGACTCAGGGCAATGAGCAGTTGTTC.

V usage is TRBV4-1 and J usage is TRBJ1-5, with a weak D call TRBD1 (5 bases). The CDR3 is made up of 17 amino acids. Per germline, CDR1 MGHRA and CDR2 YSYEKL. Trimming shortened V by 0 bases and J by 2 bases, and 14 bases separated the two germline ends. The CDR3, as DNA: TGCGCCAGCAGCCAAGATGCGCTTTTGGGGGGCAATCAGCCCCAGCATTTT. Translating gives CASSQDALLGGNQPQHF.

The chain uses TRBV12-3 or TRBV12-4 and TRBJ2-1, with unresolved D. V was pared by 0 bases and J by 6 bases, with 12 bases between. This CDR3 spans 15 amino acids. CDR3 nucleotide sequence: TGTGCCAGCAGTTTAGCGCGTCAGGCCCTCAATGAGCAGTTCTTC. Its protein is CASSLARQALNEQFF.

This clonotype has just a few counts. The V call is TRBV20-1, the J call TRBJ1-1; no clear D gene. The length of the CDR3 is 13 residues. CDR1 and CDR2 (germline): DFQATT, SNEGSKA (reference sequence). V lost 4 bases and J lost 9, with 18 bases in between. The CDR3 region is CSATHSSLPKAFF. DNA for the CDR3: TGCAGTGCTACGCACAGTTCCCTTCCCAAAGCTTTCTTT.

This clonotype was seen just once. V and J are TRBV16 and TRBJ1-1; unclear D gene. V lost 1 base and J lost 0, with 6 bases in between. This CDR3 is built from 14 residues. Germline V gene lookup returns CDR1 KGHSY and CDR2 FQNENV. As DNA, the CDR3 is TGTGCCAGCAGCCAATTCGGACTGAACACTGAAGCTTTCTTT. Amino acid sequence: CASSQFGLNTEAFF.

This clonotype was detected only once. The CDR3 protein is CASSLDRGGLYEQYF. The CDR3 nucleotides are TGTGCCAGCAGCTTAGACAGGGGCGGCTTGTACGAGCAGTACTTC. The gene calls are TRBV7-9 and TRBJ2-7; TRBD1 matches at 7 bases. V gave up 1 base and J gave up 4 bases; unmatched junction bases: 7. The CDR3 is made up of 15 amino acids. Germline V gives CDR1 SEHNR, CDR2 FQNEAQ (reference sequence). Complete variable domain (other parts from reference TRBV7-9 and TRBJ2-7): DTGVSQNPRHKITKRGQNVTFRCDPISEHNRLYWYRQTLGQGPEFLTYFQNEAQLEKSRLLSDRFSAERPKGSFSTLEIQRTEQGDSAMYLCASSLDRGGLYEQYFGPGTRLTVT.

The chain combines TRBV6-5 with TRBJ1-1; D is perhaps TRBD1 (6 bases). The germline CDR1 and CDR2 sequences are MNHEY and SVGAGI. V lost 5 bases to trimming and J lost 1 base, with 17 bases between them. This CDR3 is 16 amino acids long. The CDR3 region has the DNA TGTGCCAGCAGTCCACGGGGGCAGGGGTCGAACACTGAAGCTTTCTTT. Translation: CASSPRGQGSNTEAFF.

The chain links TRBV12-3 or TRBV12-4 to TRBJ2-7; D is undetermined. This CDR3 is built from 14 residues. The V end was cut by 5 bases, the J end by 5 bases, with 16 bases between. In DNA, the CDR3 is TGTGCCAGCAGTAGGGCAGGTGGATCCCACGAGCAGTACTTC. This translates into CASSRAGGSHEQYF.